This T cell receptor (beta chain) was captured by sequencing in a study of T cells after yellow fever vaccination. With 0 bases removed from V and 8 bases from J, the gap between germline ends came to 17 bases. There are 16 residues in the CDR3. Germline V gene sequence: CDR1 SGHRS, CDR2 YFSETQ. From the 5' RACE reads, TCRdb called clonotypes with MiXCR, one entry per CDR3 protein. The repertoire holds approximately 580,000 distinct CDR3 sequences, with about 17% as singletons. The origin of this receptor is a man aged 18 to 29 who received the YFV17D yellow fever vaccine. Here the sequenced sample was PBMCs, taken around 5 days after the first yellow fever vaccination. The chain is built from TRBV5-1 and TRBJ1-4; D is possibly TRBD1 (6 bases). CDR3 sequence reads: CASSLAAALGAEKLFF. The CDR3 coding sequence is TGCGCCAGCAGCTTGGCGGCAGCCCTGGGGGCGGAAAAACTGTTTTTT.